The present T cell receptor (beta chain) was sequenced within a study of blood T cell repertoires in COVID-19. At the level of the study: Samples taken during acute and convalescent COVID-19 were collected in the United States, Italy and Spain. From T cells, B-cell-depleted T cells, or PBMCs came the material, which was cDNA or gDNA.

As handled by the study authors: For nucleated cells, counts were estimated from reference gene primer amplification. TCRdb keeps only in-frame clones here, not all; method: immunoSEQ multiplex PCR. V, J and clone size are taken as reported in that table, and D and trimming were inferred from the DNA itself. Among about 170,000 clones listed, around four fifths were seen once. The V end lost 1 base, the J end lost 8 bases, and 17 bases lay between the germline ends. The CDR3 spans 15 residues. CDR1 is SGHTA and CDR2 is FQGNSA in the germline V gene. This rearrangement joins TRBV7-2 to TRBJ1-2; TRBD1 is a possible D gene (6 bases). Sequenced: peripheral blood. The receptor was derived from a woman between 55 and 75 years old with acute or convalescent COVID-19. The CDR3 coding sequence is TGTGCCAGCAGCTTAGTTGGGGGCCCAGAGAGAGGCTACACCTTC. Its protein is CASSLVGGPERGYTF.